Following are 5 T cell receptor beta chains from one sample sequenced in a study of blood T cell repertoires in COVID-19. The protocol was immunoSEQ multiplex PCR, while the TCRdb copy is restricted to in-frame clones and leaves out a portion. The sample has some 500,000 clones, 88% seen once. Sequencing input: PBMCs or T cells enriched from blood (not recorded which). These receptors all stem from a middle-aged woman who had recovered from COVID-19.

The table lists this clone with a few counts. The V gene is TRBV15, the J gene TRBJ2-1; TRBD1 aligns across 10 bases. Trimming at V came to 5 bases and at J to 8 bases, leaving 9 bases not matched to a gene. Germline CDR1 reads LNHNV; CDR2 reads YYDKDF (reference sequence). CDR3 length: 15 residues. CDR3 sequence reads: CATSSVDRGTDEQFF. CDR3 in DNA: TGTGCCACCAGCTCCGTGGACAGGGGGACCGATGAGCAGTTCTTC.

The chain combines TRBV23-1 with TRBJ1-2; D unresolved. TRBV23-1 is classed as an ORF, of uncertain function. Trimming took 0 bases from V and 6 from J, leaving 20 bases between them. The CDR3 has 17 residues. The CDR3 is CASSQSPTGWSNDGYTF. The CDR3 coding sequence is TGCGCCAGCAGTCAATCCCCGACGGGGTGGAGTAATGATGGCTACACCTTC.

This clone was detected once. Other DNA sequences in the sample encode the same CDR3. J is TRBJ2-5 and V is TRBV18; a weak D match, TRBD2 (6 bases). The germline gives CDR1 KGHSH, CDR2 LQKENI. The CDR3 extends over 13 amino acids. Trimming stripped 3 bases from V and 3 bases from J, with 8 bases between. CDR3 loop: CASSPRGKETQYF. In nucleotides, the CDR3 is TGTGCCAGCTCACCCCGGGGGAAAGAGACCCAGTACTTC.

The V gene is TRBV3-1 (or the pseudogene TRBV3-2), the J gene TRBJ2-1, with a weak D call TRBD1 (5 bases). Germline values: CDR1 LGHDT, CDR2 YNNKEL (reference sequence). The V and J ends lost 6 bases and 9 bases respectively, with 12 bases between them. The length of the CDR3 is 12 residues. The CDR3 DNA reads TGTGCCAGCAGTCCGCTAGGGGCTGAGCAGTTCTTC. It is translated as CASSPLGAEQFF.

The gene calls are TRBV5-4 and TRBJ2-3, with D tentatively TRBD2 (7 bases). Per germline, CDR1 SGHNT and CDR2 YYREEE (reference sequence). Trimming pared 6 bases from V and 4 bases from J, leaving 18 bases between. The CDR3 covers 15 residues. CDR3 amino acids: CASNRGRETADTQYF. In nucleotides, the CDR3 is TGTGCCAGCAACCGGGGGCGGGAGACCGCAGATACGCAGTATTTT.